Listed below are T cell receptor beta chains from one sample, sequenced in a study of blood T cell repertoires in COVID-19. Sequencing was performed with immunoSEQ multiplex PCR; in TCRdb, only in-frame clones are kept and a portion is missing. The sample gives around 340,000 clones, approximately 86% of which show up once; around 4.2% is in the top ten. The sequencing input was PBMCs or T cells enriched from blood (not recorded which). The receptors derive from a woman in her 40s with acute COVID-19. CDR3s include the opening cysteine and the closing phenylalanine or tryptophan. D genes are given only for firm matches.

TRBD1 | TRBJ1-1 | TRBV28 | CASSPPAGGAPNTEAFF
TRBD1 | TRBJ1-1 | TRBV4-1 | CASSQNPPGTGSKRVNTEAFF
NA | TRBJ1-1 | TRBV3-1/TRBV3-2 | CASSSWTNTEAFF
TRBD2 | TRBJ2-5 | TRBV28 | CASSLGGLVGRGTQYF
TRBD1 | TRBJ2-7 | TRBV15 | CATSRDRGSYGQYF
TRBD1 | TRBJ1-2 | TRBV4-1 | CASSLLSRQGNYGYTF
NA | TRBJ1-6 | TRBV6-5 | CASSSARQNSPLHF
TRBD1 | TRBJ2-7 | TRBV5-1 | CASSIRQGSSYEQYF
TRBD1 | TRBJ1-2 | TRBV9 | CASSRTGGLTNYGYTF
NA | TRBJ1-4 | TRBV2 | CASTDGEGWEKLFF
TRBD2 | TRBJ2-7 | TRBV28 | CASTLGTSGRYEQYF
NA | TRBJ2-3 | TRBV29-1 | CSVARRGTDTQYF
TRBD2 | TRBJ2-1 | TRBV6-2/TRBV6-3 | CASSPLAGRMALSSYNEQFF
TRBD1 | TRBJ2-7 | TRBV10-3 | CAISEFTDRVSHEQYF
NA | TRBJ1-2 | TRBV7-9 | CASSLEAGWGYTF